This TCR beta chain was documented in a study of Ad26.COV2.S vaccination and SARS-CoV-2 variants. Only in-frame clones appear in the TCRdb table, and some are missing; sequencing was by immunoSEQ multiplex PCR. The sample holds a few hundred thousand clones, 80% to 95% seen once. Treatment reported: 15 to 20 received Ad26.COV2.S at low or high dose, single or two shots; a few received placebo; per-sample allocation not given. Repertoires come from day 63 after the first vaccine or placebo injection. This clone came up once. CDR1 is DFQATT, CDR2 SNEGSKA, per germline (reference sequence). This CDR3 comprises 15 residues. J lost 2 bases, V lost 3 bases, and 7 bases had no gene match.

This specimen was peripheral blood, taken in a trial of Ad26.COV2.S vaccine versus placebo. The chain uses TRBV20-1 and TRBJ1-5; 7 bases fit TRBD1. The TCR was taken from a person between 18 and 59 years old who received the Ad26.COV2.S COVID-19 vaccine or a placebo. The CDR3 bases are TGCAGTGCTAGTATACTAGGGGGCCGCAATCAGCCCCAGCATTTT. Protein: CSASILGGRNQPQHF.